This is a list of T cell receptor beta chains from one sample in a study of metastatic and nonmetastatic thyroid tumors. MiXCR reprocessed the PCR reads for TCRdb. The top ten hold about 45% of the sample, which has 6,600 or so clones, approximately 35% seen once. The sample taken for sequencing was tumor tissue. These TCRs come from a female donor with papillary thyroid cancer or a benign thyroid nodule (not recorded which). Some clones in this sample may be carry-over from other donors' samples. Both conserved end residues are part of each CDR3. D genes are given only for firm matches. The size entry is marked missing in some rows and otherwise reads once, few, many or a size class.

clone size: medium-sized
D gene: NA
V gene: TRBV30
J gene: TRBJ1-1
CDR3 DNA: TGTGCCTGGAGTGTAGTGGGGGCCACTGAAGCTTTCTTT
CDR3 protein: CAWSVVGATEAFF

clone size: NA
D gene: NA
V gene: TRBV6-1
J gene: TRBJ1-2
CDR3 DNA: TGTGCCAGCAGTGATAACACGATTATATATGGCTACACCTTC
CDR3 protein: CASSDNTIIYGYTF

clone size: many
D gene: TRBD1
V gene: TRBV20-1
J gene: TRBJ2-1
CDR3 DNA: TGCAGTGCTAGCGGGACAGGGTTTTTTCAATGGGGCAATGAGCAGTTCTTC
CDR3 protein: CSASGTGFFQWGNEQFF

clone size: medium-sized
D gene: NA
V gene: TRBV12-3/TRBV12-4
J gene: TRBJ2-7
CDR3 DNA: TGTGCCAGCAGTCTACAGGTTAACTACGAGCAGTACTTC
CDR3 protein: CASSLQVNYEQYF

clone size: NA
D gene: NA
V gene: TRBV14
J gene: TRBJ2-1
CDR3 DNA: TGTGCCAGCAGCCCAAGACCCGGGACTCCTGCTCACGGCTCCTACAATGAGCAGTTCTTC
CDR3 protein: CASSPRPGTPAHGSYNEQFF

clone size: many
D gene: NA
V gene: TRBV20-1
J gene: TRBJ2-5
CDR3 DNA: TGCAGTGCTAGGTTGATAGGCCTACAAGAGACCCAGTACTTC
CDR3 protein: CSARLIGLQETQYF

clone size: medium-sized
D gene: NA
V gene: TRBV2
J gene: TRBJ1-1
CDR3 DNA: TGTGCCAGCAGTGCTCGGGAGGGCACTGAAGCTTTCTTT
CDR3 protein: CASSAREGTEAFF

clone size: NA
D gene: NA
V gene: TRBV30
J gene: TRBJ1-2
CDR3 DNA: TGTGCCTTTACCAGGGCAGGGAGCCTACCGTCTTATGGCTACACCTTC
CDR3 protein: CAFTRAGSLPSYGYTF

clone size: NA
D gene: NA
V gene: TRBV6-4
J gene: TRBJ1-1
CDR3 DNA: TGTGCCAGCAGGGATACCTCAATGAACACTGAAGCTTTCTTT
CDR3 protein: CASRDTSMNTEAFF

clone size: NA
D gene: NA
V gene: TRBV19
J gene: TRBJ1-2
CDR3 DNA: TGTGCCAGTGGGTACAGGAGCTATGGCTACACCTTC
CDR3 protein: CASGYRSYGYTF

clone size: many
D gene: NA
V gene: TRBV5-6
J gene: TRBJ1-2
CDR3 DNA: TGTGCCAGCAGCATTAGGGAGGGCTCCCATGGCTACACCTTC
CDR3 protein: CASSIREGSHGYTF

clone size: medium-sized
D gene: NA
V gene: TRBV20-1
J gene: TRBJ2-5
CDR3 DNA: TGCAGTGCTCATTTACTTGGGAAGACCCAGTACTTC
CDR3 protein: CSAHLLGKTQYF

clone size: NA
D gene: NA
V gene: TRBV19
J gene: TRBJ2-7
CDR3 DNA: TGTGCCAGTAGTATAGGGCGGGGTTCCTACGAGCAGTACTTC
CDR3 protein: CASSIGRGSYEQYF

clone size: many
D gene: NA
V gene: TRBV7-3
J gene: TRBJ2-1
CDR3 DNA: TGTGCCAGCCGTGTTGAGGCCGAGGGTGAGCAGTTCTTC
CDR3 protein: CASRVEAEGEQFF

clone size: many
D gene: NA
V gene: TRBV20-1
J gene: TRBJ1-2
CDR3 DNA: TGCAGTGCCGCGACAGGCTATGGCTACACCTTC
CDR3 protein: CSAATGYGYTF

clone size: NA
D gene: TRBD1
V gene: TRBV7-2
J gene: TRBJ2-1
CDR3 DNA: TGTGCCAGCAGCTTAGGGGACAGCCACAATGAGCAGTTCTTC
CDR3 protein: CASSLGDSHNEQFF

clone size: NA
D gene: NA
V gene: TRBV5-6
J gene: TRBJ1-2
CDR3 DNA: TGTGCCAGCAGCTCAACCCAGGGGAAAAACACCTTC
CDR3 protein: CASSSTQGKNTF

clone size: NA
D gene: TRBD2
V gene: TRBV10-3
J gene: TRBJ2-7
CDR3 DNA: TGTGCCACCAGTGTGTTAGCGGGAGAGGGCGAGCAGTACTTC
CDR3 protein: CATSVLAGEGEQYF

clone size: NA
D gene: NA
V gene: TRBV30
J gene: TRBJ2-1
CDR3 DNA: TGTGCCTGGAGCTATCCCAGTAGGGGGAGGGCCTACAATGAGCAGTTCTTC
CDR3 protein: CAWSYPSRGRAYNEQFF

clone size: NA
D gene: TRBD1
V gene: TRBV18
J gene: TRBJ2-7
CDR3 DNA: TGTGCCAGCTCACCAAATACAGGGGGCGCCTTTTACGAGCAGTACTTC
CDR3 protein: CASSPNTGGAFYEQYF

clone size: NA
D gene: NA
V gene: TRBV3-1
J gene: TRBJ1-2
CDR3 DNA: TGTGCCAGCAGCCAAGACACGGGATGGCGAGGCTACACCTTC
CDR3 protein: CASSQDTGWRGYTF

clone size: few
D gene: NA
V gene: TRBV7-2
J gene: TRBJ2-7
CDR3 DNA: TGTGCCAGCAGCCGGGCTAAGGCGGGTGAGCAGTACTTC
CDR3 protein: CASSRAKAGEQYF

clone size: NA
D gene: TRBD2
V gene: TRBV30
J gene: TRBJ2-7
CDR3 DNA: TGTGCCTGGAGTGCAAGCGGGAGTTACGAGCAGTACTTC
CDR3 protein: CAWSASGSYEQYF

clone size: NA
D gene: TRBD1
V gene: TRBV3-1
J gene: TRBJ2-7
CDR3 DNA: TGTGCCAGCAGCCAGGCTGGGACAGGGAACCTTGGGGAGCAGTACTTC
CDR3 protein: CASSQAGTGNLGEQYF

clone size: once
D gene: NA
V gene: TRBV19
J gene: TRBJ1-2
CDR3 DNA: TGTGCCAGTAGTCCCAATACGGGGGGCTCTGATGGCTACACCTTC
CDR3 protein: CASSPNTGGSDGYTF

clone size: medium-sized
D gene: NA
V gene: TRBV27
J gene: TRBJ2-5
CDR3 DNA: TGTGCCAGCAGTTCCCTTAATGGGATTTGGCAAGAGACCCAGTACTTC
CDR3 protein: CASSSLNGIWQETQYF

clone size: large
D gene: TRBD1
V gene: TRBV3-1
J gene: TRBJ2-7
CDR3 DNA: TGTGCCAGCAGCCAAGATAGTACAGGGGGCGAGCAGTACTTC
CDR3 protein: CASSQDSTGGEQYF

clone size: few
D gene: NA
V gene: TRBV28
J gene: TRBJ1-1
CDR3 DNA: TGTGCCAGCAGTGGGGGAAGGGGCATGAACACTGAAGCTTTCTTT
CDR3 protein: CASSGGRGMNTEAFF

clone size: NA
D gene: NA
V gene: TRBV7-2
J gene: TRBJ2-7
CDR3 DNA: TGTGCCAGCAGCCCCGAAACGTCGGGAGTAACCGAGCAGTACTTC
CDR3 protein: CASSPETSGVTEQYF

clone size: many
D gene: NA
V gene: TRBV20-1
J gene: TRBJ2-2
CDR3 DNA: TGCAGTGCTAGAGGCCAGGGCCGAGGTGCCGGGGAGCTGTTTTTT
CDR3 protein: CSARGQGRGAGELFF

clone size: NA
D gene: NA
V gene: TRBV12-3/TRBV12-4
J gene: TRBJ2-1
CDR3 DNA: TGTGCCAGCAGTAAGCGGGTCTCCTACAATGAGCAGTTCTTC
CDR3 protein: CASSKRVSYNEQFF

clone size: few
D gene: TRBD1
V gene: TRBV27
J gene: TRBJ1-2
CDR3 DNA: TGTGCCAGCAGTCTGGACAGGTCGGCGGGCTACACCTTC
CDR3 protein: CASSLDRSAGYTF

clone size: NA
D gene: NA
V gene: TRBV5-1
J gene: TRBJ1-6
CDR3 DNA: TGCGCCAGCACCCCCGGTGAGCAGAATTCACCCCTCCACTTT
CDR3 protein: CASTPGEQNSPLHF

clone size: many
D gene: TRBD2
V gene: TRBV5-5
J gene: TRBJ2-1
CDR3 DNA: TGTGCCAGCAGCTCGCGGGGGGGCGTCGTCAATGAGCAGTTCTTC
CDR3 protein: CASSSRGGVVNEQFF

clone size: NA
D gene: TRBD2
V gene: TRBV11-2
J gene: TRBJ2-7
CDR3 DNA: TGTGCCAGCAGCTTAGAGGGGGAGACTAGCGCCGCCTACGAGCAGTACTTC
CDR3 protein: CASSLEGETSAAYEQYF

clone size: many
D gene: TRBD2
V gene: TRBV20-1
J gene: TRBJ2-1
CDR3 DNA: TGCAGTGCTATAGCGGGGGGATATAGTGAGCAGTTCTTC
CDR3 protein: CSAIAGGYSEQFF

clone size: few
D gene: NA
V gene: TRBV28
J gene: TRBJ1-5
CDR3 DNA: TGTGCCAGCAGAGAATTCAGCAATCAGCCCCAGCATTTT
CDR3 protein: CASREFSNQPQHF

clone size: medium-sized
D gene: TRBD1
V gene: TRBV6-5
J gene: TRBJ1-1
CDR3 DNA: TGTGCCAGCAGTTCCGCGGACAGGGGGCAAAGGGCTATCACTGAAGCTTTCTTT
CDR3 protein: CASSSADRGQRAITEAFF

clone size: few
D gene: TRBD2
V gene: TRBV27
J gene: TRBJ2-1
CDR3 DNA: TGTGCCAGCAGTTTATTCCCTAGCGGAGGCAATGAGCAGTTCTTC
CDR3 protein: CASSLFPSGGNEQFF

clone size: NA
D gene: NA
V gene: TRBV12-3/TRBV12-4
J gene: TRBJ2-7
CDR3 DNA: TGTGCCAGCAGTTCAGCGGGCGAGCAGTACTTC
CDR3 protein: CASSSAGEQYF

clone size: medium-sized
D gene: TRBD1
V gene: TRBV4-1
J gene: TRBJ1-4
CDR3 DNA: TGCGCCAGCAGCCAAGAGCAGGGACAGGGAGGGGAAAAACTGTTTTTT
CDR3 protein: CASSQEQGQGGEKLFF

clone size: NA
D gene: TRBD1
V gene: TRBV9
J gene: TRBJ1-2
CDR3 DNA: TGTGCCAGCAGCGAATCGACAGGGGGCGCCGATGGCTACACCTTC
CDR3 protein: CASSESTGGADGYTF

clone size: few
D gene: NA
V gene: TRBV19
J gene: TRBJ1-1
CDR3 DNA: TGTGCCAGTAGTATAGATCCGGGGAAGGGGACTGAAGCTTTCTTT
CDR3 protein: CASSIDPGKGTEAFF

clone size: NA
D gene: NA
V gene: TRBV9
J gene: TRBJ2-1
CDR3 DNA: TGTGCCAGCAGCGTTGCGGAGGGCCTAGTAGGTGAGCAGTTCTTC
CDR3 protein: CASSVAEGLVGEQFF

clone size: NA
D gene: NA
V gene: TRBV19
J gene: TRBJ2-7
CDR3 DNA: TGTGCCAGTAGGAAAGTCGGGGACACCTCCTACGAGCAGTACTTC
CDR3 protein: CASRKVGDTSYEQYF

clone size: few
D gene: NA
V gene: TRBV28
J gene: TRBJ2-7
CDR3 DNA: TGTGCCAGCAGTTTCTCCAGTGAGGCCTACGAGCAGTACTTC
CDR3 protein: CASSFSSEAYEQYF

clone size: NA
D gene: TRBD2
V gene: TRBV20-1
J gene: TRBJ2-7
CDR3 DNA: TGCAGTGCCGTTAGCGGGTACTCCTACGAGCAGTACTTC
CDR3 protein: CSAVSGYSYEQYF

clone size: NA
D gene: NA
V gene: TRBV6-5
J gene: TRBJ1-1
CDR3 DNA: TGTGCCAGCAGTTGGTCCGGGGCTGAAGCTTTCTTT
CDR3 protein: CASSWSGAEAFF

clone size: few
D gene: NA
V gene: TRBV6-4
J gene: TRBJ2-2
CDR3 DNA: TGTGCCAGCAAAGAATTCCAGGGGTACACCGGGGAGCTGTTTTTT
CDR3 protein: CASKEFQGYTGELFF

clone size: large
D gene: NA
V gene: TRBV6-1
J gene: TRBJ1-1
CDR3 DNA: TGTGCCAGCAGTGAAGAGAGGAACACTGAAGCTTTCTTT
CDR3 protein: CASSEERNTEAFF

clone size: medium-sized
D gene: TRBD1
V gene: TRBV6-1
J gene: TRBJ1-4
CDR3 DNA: TGTGCCAGCAGTGCGACAGGGCCTAATGAAAAACTGTTTTTT
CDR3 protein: CASSATGPNEKLFF

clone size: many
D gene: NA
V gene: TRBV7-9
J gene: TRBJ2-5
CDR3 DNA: TGTGCCAGCAGCCCTAGGGGGGCAGAGACCCAGTACTTC
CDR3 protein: CASSPRGAETQYF

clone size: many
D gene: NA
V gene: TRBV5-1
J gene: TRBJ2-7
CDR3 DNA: TGCGCCAGCACCCTTGTCGCAGGGACCTACGAGCAGTACTTC
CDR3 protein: CASTLVAGTYEQYF

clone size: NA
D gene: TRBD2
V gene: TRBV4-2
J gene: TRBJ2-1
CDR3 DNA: TGTGCCAGCAGCCCAGCGGGAGGTAGGAGGAATGAGCAGTTCTTC
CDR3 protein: CASSPAGGRRNEQFF